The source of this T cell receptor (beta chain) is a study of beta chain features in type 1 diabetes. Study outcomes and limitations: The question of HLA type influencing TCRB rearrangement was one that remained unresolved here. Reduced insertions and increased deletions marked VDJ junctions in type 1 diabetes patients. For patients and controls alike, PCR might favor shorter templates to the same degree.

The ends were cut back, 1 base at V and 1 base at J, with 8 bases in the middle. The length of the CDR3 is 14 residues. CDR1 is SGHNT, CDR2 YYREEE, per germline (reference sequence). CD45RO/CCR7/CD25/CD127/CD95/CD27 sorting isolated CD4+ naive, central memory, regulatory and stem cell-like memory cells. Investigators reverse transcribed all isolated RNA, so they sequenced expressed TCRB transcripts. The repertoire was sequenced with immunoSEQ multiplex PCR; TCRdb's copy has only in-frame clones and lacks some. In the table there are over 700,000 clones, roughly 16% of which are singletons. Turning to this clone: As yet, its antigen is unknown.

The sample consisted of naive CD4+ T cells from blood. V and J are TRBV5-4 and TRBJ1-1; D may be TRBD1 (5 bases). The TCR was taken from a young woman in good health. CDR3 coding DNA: TGTGCCAGCAGCTTGCAGGGCAAGAACACTGAAGCTTTCTTT. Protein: CASSLQGKNTEAFF.